The next 3 T cell receptor beta chains were all read from a single sample in a study of shared T cell receptors in the human thymus. Measured with immunoSEQ multiplex PCR; TCRdb has only the in-frame clones, and not every one. The sample consists of about 660,000 clones, 85% to 90% of them appearing once. In addition, the sample was reused for a study of human thymus T cells.

Specimen: thymocytes. The origin of the receptors is a boy under three years old with a congenital heart defect.

This clone has a single count. The J gene is TRBJ2-1, the V gene TRBV11-2; D is perhaps TRBD2 (6 bases). Germline V gene sequence: CDR1 SGHAT, CDR2 FQNNGV. V lost 3 bases, J lost 2 bases, and 8 bases lay in between. The CDR3 extends over 14 amino acids. The CDR3, as DNA: TGTGCCAGCAGCTTCGGGACTCCCTACAATGAGCAGTTCTTC. This translates into CASSFGTPYNEQFF. The whole variable domain, filled in from reference TRBV11-2 and TRBJ2-1, reads EAGVAQSPRYKIIEKRQSVAFWCNPISGHATLYWYQQILGQGPKLLIQFQNNGVVDDSQLPKDRFSAERLKGVDSTLKIQPAKLEDSAVYLCASSFGTPYNEQFFGPGTRLTVL.

The chain employs TRBV28 and TRBJ2-3; D unresolved. Between the trimmed V and J ends, which lost 2 bases and 2 bases, there was a span of 8 bases. This CDR3 has 14 amino acids. Germline V CDR1 and CDR2: MDHEN, SYDVKM. The CDR3 bases are TGTGCCAGCAGTTTAAAGGCGGACACAGATACGCAGTATTTT. The encoded protein is CASSLKADTDTQYF.

The V and J genes are TRBV6-5 and TRBJ2-5; 7 bases map to TRBD1. The CDR3 contains 13 residues. Trimming cost V 10 bases and J 2 bases; bases outside gene matches: 7. Germline V CDR1 and CDR2: MNHEY, SVGAGI. The CDR3 region is CATAGTEQETQYF. The CDR3, as DNA: TGTGCCACCGCCGGGACAGAACAAGAGACCCAGTACTTC.